The rows below give T cell receptor beta chains drawn from one sample of a study of T cell responses to AZD1222 COVID-19 vaccine. Data came from immunoSEQ multiplex PCR; TCRdb stores just in-frame clones and leaves some out. The table records roughly 180,000 clones, around 90% of them present only once. This specimen consisted of peripheral blood, obtained on day 0 of AZD1222 vaccination. The receptors come from an adult in good health. Both conserved end residues are part of each CDR3. The D gene is left open where the match is weak. Only part of the rows carry a size: once, few, many, or a class if the clone is expanded.

j_call: TRBJ1-4; clone_size: -; v_call: TRBV30; d_call: -; cdr3_nt: TGTGCCTTCGAGGGCGGTAATGAAAAACTGTTTTTT; cdr3_aa: CAFEGGNEKLFF
j_call: TRBJ1-1; clone_size: -; v_call: TRBV19; d_call: -; cdr3_nt: TGTGCCAGTAGTGCGAAGGCTAACACTGAAGCTTTCTTT; cdr3_aa: CASSAKANTEAFF
j_call: TRBJ2-7; clone_size: -; v_call: TRBV7-8; d_call: TRBD2; cdr3_nt: TGTGCCAGCAGCTTACGGGGGAGGGGCTACGAGCAGTACTTC; cdr3_aa: CASSLRGRGYEQYF
j_call: TRBJ1-2; clone_size: -; v_call: TRBV6-5; d_call: -; cdr3_nt: TGTGCCAGCAGTTACGAGGTGCCCCGAGAGACCTATGGCTACACCTTC; cdr3_aa: CASSYEVPRETYGYTF
j_call: TRBJ1-1; clone_size: -; v_call: TRBV10-2; d_call: TRBD1; cdr3_nt: TGCGCCAGCAGTGTACAGGGGCACACTGAAGCTTTCTTT; cdr3_aa: CASSVQGHTEAFF
j_call: TRBJ1-2; clone_size: -; v_call: TRBV28; d_call: -; cdr3_nt: TGTGCCAGCATTACCCCAGGTTCTAACTATGGCTACACCTTC; cdr3_aa: CASITPGSNYGYTF
j_call: TRBJ2-2; clone_size: -; v_call: TRBV24-1; d_call: -; cdr3_nt: TGTGCCACCGGTAGCAATCCCGGGGAGCTGTTTTTT; cdr3_aa: CATGSNPGELFF
j_call: TRBJ2-2; clone_size: -; v_call: TRBV10-3; d_call: -; cdr3_nt: TGTGCCAGCAGGGTTCCGAACACCGGGGAGCTGTTTTTT; cdr3_aa: CASRVPNTGELFF
j_call: TRBJ1-5; clone_size: -; v_call: TRBV28; d_call: -; cdr3_nt: TGTGCCTACGGTGAGATTGTGTATAGCAATCAGCCCCAGCATTTT; cdr3_aa: CAYGEIVYSNQPQHF
j_call: TRBJ2-1; clone_size: -; v_call: TRBV7-4; d_call: -; cdr3_nt: TGTGCCAGCAGCTCTAGTGGGGAGAAGGGCTACAATGAGCAGTTCTTC; cdr3_aa: CASSSSGEKGYNEQFF
j_call: TRBJ1-1; clone_size: -; v_call: TRBV6-4; d_call: -; cdr3_nt: TGTGCCAGCAGTGAGGGGACAAACACTGAAGCTTTCTTT; cdr3_aa: CASSEGTNTEAFF
j_call: TRBJ2-3; clone_size: -; v_call: TRBV10-3; d_call: -; cdr3_nt: TGTGCCATCAGGAGCACAGATACGCAGTATTTT; cdr3_aa: CAIRSTDTQYF
j_call: TRBJ1-4; clone_size: -; v_call: TRBV4-2; d_call: TRBD1; cdr3_nt: TGTGCCAGCAGCCAACCTCCGGGACAGGCCCGAGGGGGTGAAAAACTGTTTTTT; cdr3_aa: CASSQPPGQARGGEKLFF
j_call: TRBJ1-6; clone_size: -; v_call: TRBV6-6; d_call: TRBD1; cdr3_nt: TGTGCCAGCCGTCTTTCAGGGACAGGATATAGAATTTATAATTCACCCCTCCACTTT; cdr3_aa: CASRLSGTGYRIYNSPLHF
j_call: TRBJ2-1; clone_size: -; v_call: TRBV3-1/TRBV3-2; d_call: TRBD2; cdr3_nt: TGTGCCAGCAGCCTTCCTAGCGGGAGAGTCGGTGAGCAGTTCTTC; cdr3_aa: CASSLPSGRVGEQFF
j_call: TRBJ2-7; clone_size: -; v_call: TRBV5-1; d_call: TRBD1; cdr3_nt: TGCGCCAGCAGCTTGGCCCCTTTAGGACAGGGAAGGGTCTACGAGCAGTACTTC; cdr3_aa: CASSLAPLGQGRVYEQYF
j_call: TRBJ1-2; clone_size: -; v_call: TRBV11-2; d_call: TRBD1; cdr3_nt: TGTGCCAGCAGCCTGACTGGAATGACAGGGGACGGCTACACCTTC; cdr3_aa: CASSLTGMTGDGYTF
j_call: TRBJ2-7; clone_size: -; v_call: TRBV10-1; d_call: -; cdr3_nt: TGCGCCAGCAGTGGGGGCTCTACCTACGAGCAGTACTTC; cdr3_aa: CASSGGSTYEQYF
j_call: TRBJ1-5; clone_size: -; v_call: TRBV5-6; d_call: -; cdr3_nt: TGTGCCAGCAGCTTCACAGATCAGCCCCAGCATTTT; cdr3_aa: CASSFTDQPQHF
j_call: TRBJ1-4; clone_size: -; v_call: TRBV2; d_call: -; cdr3_nt: TGTGCCAGCGAAGGGGAAGGGGACGGCGGTAATGAAAAACTGTTTTTT; cdr3_aa: CASEGEGDGGNEKLFF
j_call: TRBJ1-2; clone_size: -; v_call: TRBV13; d_call: -; cdr3_nt: TGTGCCAGCAGCCTGGGGGGGGGAGGCTATGGCTACACCTTC; cdr3_aa: CASSLGGGGYGYTF
j_call: TRBJ2-7; clone_size: -; v_call: TRBV5-4; d_call: -; cdr3_nt: TGTGCCAGCAGCTTTCCAGGGTACGAGCAGTACTTC; cdr3_aa: CASSFPGYEQYF
j_call: TRBJ2-1; clone_size: -; v_call: TRBV7-9; d_call: TRBD2; cdr3_nt: TGTGCCAGCAGCCCACTGGGCGGGGGGGCGGATGGGCAGTTCTTC; cdr3_aa: CASSPLGGGADGQFF
j_call: TRBJ1-2; clone_size: -; v_call: TRBV5-8; d_call: -; cdr3_nt: TGTGCCAGCAGCTTCACCCATTGGAGGCCCTCTTTGGGGGGCTACACCTTC; cdr3_aa: CASSFTHWRPSLGGYTF
j_call: TRBJ2-5; clone_size: -; v_call: TRBV7-3; d_call: TRBD1; cdr3_nt: TGTGCCAGCAGCCTTACAGGGGTAGAGACCCAGTACTTC; cdr3_aa: CASSLTGVETQYF
j_call: TRBJ1-1; clone_size: -; v_call: TRBV7-6; d_call: -; cdr3_nt: TGTGCCAGCAGCGCCAACAGGGAGGGCACTGAAGCTTTCTTT; cdr3_aa: CASSANREGTEAFF
j_call: TRBJ2-1; clone_size: once; v_call: TRBV5-1; d_call: TRBD2; cdr3_nt: TGCGCCAGCAGCTGGGGACTCTTAGCGGGATCCTACAATGAGCAGTTCTTC; cdr3_aa: CASSWGLLAGSYNEQFF
j_call: TRBJ2-5; clone_size: -; v_call: TRBV12-5; d_call: -; cdr3_nt: TGTGCTAGTGGTTTGCCGGGACACTATCCAGAGACCCAGTACTTC; cdr3_aa: CASGLPGHYPETQYF
j_call: TRBJ2-6; clone_size: -; v_call: TRBV7-2; d_call: TRBD1; cdr3_nt: TGTGCCAGCAGTCTGACAGGGGGCAATGGGGCCAACGTCCTGACTTTC; cdr3_aa: CASSLTGGNGANVLTF
j_call: TRBJ1-5; clone_size: few; v_call: TRBV12-3/TRBV12-4; d_call: -; cdr3_nt: TGTGCCAGCACCTCCTGGGGAAAGCCCCAGCATTTT; cdr3_aa: CASTSWGKPQHF
j_call: TRBJ2-1; clone_size: -; v_call: TRBV4-1; d_call: TRBD2; cdr3_nt: TGCGCCAGCAGCCAAGGTCTAGCGGGAGCTTACAATGAGCAGTTCTTC; cdr3_aa: CASSQGLAGAYNEQFF
j_call: TRBJ2-1; clone_size: -; v_call: TRBV14; d_call: -; cdr3_nt: TGTGCCAGCAGCCAAGGAGGTCATGAGCAGTTCTTC; cdr3_aa: CASSQGGHEQFF
j_call: TRBJ2-5; clone_size: -; v_call: TRBV7-9; d_call: -; cdr3_nt: TGTGCCAGCAGCCGAGGAGAGACCCAGTACTTC; cdr3_aa: CASSRGETQYF
j_call: TRBJ2-3; clone_size: -; v_call: TRBV9; d_call: TRBD1; cdr3_nt: TGTGCCAGCAGCGTAGCAGGGACAGGGGGCACAGATACGCAGTATTTT; cdr3_aa: CASSVAGTGGTDTQYF
j_call: TRBJ1-4; clone_size: -; v_call: TRBV27; d_call: -; cdr3_nt: TGTGCCAGCAGTTTAGGTACGGGGGCTGAAAAACTGTTTTTT; cdr3_aa: CASSLGTGAEKLFF
j_call: TRBJ1-6; clone_size: -; v_call: TRBV5-5; d_call: -; cdr3_nt: TGTGCCAGCAGCTTGGGTCAGGGGAGTTCACCCCTCCACTTT; cdr3_aa: CASSLGQGSSPLHF
j_call: TRBJ2-7; clone_size: -; v_call: TRBV7-8; d_call: TRBD2; cdr3_nt: TGTGCCAGCAGCCTTAGCGGGAGATCCTACGAGCAGTACTTC; cdr3_aa: CASSLSGRSYEQYF
j_call: TRBJ1-3; clone_size: once; v_call: TRBV18; d_call: -; cdr3_nt: TGTGCCAGCTCCCCCAGGCGTGGAGACACCATATATTTT; cdr3_aa: CASSPRRGDTIYF
j_call: TRBJ1-4; clone_size: -; v_call: TRBV5-1; d_call: -; cdr3_nt: TGCGCCAGCAGCTTGGGGTACCCAACTAATGAAAAACTGTTTTTT; cdr3_aa: CASSLGYPTNEKLFF
j_call: TRBJ1-6; clone_size: -; v_call: TRBV7-2; d_call: TRBD1; cdr3_nt: TGTGCCAGCAGTCCTTTGACAGGGCACTCACCCCTCCACTTT; cdr3_aa: CASSPLTGHSPLHF
j_call: TRBJ1-1; clone_size: -; v_call: TRBV3-1/TRBV3-2; d_call: -; cdr3_nt: TGTGCCAGCAGCCAAGAAATTACCCAGGGGACTGAAGCTTTCTTT; cdr3_aa: CASSQEITQGTEAFF
j_call: TRBJ1-2; clone_size: -; v_call: TRBV6-4; d_call: TRBD1; cdr3_nt: TGTGCCACCCGCGGACAGGCTGGAGAGGGCTACACCTTC; cdr3_aa: CATRGQAGEGYTF
j_call: TRBJ2-7; clone_size: -; v_call: TRBV29-1; d_call: TRBD2; cdr3_nt: TGCAGCGTTGGACAGCGGGAGACGGGGCACGAGCAGTACTTC; cdr3_aa: CSVGQRETGHEQYF
j_call: TRBJ1-1; clone_size: few; v_call: TRBV27; d_call: -; cdr3_nt: TGTGCCAGCAGTCCCGTTGGGAGGTACACTGAAGCTTTCTTT; cdr3_aa: CASSPVGRYTEAFF
j_call: TRBJ1-2; clone_size: -; v_call: TRBV6-5; d_call: -; cdr3_nt: TGTGCCAGCAGTTACTCGGCGGGGAGAGGGCACTATGGCTACACCTTC; cdr3_aa: CASSYSAGRGHYGYTF